These 18 T cell receptor beta chains came from one sample sequenced in a study of T cell repertoires in cytomegalovirus infection. MiXCR, applied by TCRdb to the reads, yields one record per CDR3 protein. The table shows around 81,000 distinct CDR3 sequences, with approximately 42% occurring only once. These receptors have no identified antigens. The sample consisted of CD8+ T cells from cultured PBMCs, taken from culture after CMV antigen stimulation. All receptors come from a human donor in good health (CMV status not recorded). Some clones in this sample may be carry-over from other donors' samples.

This clonotype was seen a few times. V is TRBV7-6 and J is TRBJ1-2; perhaps TRBD1 as D (6 bases). Trimming took 5 bases from V and 0 from J, leaving 16 bases between them. CDR3 length: 16 amino acids. The V gene's germline CDR1 is SGHVS and CDR2 FNYEAQ. The CDR3 coding sequence is TGTGCCAGCAGCCTAACCACAGGGCGGGCTAACTATGGCTACACCTTC. Protein: CASSLTTGRANYGYTF. The full variable domain, its missing parts supplied by reference TRBV7-6 and TRBJ1-2, is GAGVSQSPRYKVTKRGQDVALRCDPISGHVSLYWYRQALGQGPEFLTYFNYEAQQDKSGLPNDRFSAERPEGSISTLTIQRTEQRDSAMYRCASSLTTGRANYGYTFGSGTRLTVV.

This clonotype was seen more than once but under ten times. The rearrangement joins TRBV7-8 to TRBJ2-7; D might be TRBD1 (6 bases). V shed 5 bases and J shed 4 bases, with 12 bases lying between them. This CDR3 is 13 amino acids long. Germline V gene data show CDR1 as SGHVS and CDR2 as FQNEAQ. CDR3 nucleotide sequence: TGTGCCAGCAGCCCGGAACAGGGTTACGAGCAGTACTTC. It specifies CASSPEQGYEQYF. The full variable domain, with the rest looked up from reference TRBV7-8 and TRBJ2-7, is GAGVSQSPRYKVAKRGQDVALRCDPISGHVSLFWYQQALGQGPEFLTYFQNEAQLDKSGLPSDRFFAERPEGSVSTLKIQRTQQEDSAVYLCASSPEQGYEQYFGPGTRLTVT.

This clonotype was seen just once. CDR3 protein: CASSERVAATYNEQFF. The CDR3 bases are TGTGCCAGCAGTGAAAGGGTTGCAGCCACCTACAATGAGCAGTTCTTC. The rearrangement links TRBV6-1 to TRBJ2-1; D gene ambiguous. Per germline, CDR1 MNHNS and CDR2 SASEGT. This CDR3 contains 16 residues. Deletions cut 2 bases from V and 2 bases from J, with 13 bases between.

The chain is built from TRBV6-4 and TRBJ2-1; TRBD2 agrees at 10 bases. The CDR3 is 15 residues long. The germline gives CDR1 MRHNA, CDR2 SNTAGT. V lost 3 bases and J lost 3; bases outside the gene matches: 2. This CDR3 is CASSEIAGGYNEQFF. In DNA form, the CDR3 reads TGTGCCAGCAGTGAAATAGCGGGGGGCTACAATGAGCAGTTCTTC.

The chain recombines TRBV7-6 with TRBJ2-5; possible D gene TRBD1, 7 bases. The CDR3 length is 12 residues. V lost 4 bases to trimming and J lost 5 bases, with 8 bases between them. Germline CDR1 is SGHVS and CDR2 is FNYEAQ. The CDR3 bases are TGTGCCAGCAGCTCAGGGGGGGAGACCCAGTACTTC. Amino acid sequence: CASSSGGETQYF.

V gene TRBV19 combines with J gene TRBJ1-5, with D perhaps TRBD1 (5 bases). Trimming pared 4 bases from V and 7 bases from J, leaving 11 bases between. The CDR3 loop spans 13 amino acids. Per the germline V gene, CDR1 is LNHDA and CDR2 is SQIVND (reference sequence). CDR3 sequence: CASSTLGTQPQHF. CDR3 in DNA: TGTGCCAGTAGTACGTTGGGGACCCAGCCCCAGCATTTT.

The V and J genes are TRBV29-1 and TRBJ2-1, with a weak D call TRBD1 (6 bases). The CDR3 sequence is 12 residues long. Germline V gives CDR1 SQVTM, CDR2 ANQGSEA. V lost 6 bases and J 9 bases, leaving 15 bases between the germline ends. The CDR3 protein is CSVTGPRGEQFF. CDR3 nucleotide sequence: TGCAGCGTCACAGGGCCACGGGGTGAGCAGTTCTTC.

The chain combines TRBV20-1 with TRBJ2-3, with D uncertain. Trimming removed 0 bases from V and 4 bases from J, with 20 bases in between. The CDR3 covers 17 residues. Germline lookup yields CDR1 DFQATT and CDR2 SNEGSKA (reference sequence). The CDR3 DNA reads as TGCAGTGCTAGAGATCTAGTACTGGATCAGCTCCCAGATACGCAGTATTTT. Encoded protein: CSARDLVLDQLPDTQYF.

V usage is TRBV6-5 and J usage is TRBJ1-6; no reliable D call. Trimming removed 2 bases at V and 11 bases at J, with 16 bases between. The length of the CDR3 is 15 residues. Germline-derived CDR1 and CDR2 are MNHEY and SVGAGI. The CDR3 region has the DNA TGTGCCAGCAGTTACACCGGGCCCAGAGTTACACCCCTCCACTTT. It encodes CASSYTGPRVTPLHF.

V gene TRBV6-1 combines with J gene TRBJ2-1; D is ambiguous. CDR1 is MNHNS and CDR2 is SASEGT in the germline V gene. V lost 0 bases to trimming and J lost 4 bases, with 7 bases between them. The CDR3 is made up of 14 amino acids. The CDR3 loop is CASSEAERYNEQFF. Written as DNA, the CDR3 is TGTGCCAGCAGTGAAGCGGAAAGGTACAATGAGCAGTTCTTC.

The J gene is TRBJ2-1, the V gene TRBV6-5; D ambiguous. The CDR3 is 14 residues long. With 4 bases removed from V and 4 bases from J, the gap between germline ends came to 11 bases. Germline V gives CDR1 MNHEY, CDR2 SVGAGI. The CDR3 region has the DNA TGTGCCAGCAGTTTTGGGCAGGAATACAATGAGCAGTTCTTC. Encoded protein: CASSFGQEYNEQFF.

DNA for the CDR3: TGTGCCAGCAGCTTAGTTGGGGGAGGGGGTGAGCAGTTCTTC. This sequence encodes CASSLVGGGGEQFF. The chain recombines TRBV7-4 with TRBJ2-1; D might be TRBD2 (7 bases). The V gene's germline CDR1 is SGHVT and CDR2 SQSDAQ. V was trimmed by 1 base and J by 9 bases, leaving 13 bases between them. This CDR3 spans 14 amino acids.

This clonotype occurred a few times. J is TRBJ1-1 and V is TRBV7-6, with no clear D. The length of the CDR3 is 13 residues. Trimming removed 1 base from V and 7 bases from J, with 10 bases in between. In germline, CDR1 is SGHVS, CDR2 FNYEAQ. Here the CDR3 reads CASSLGPAIEAFF. In DNA form, the CDR3 reads TGTGCCAGCAGCTTAGGCCCAGCTATTGAAGCTTTCTTT.

This chain connects TRBV28 to TRBJ1-5; possible D gene TRBD1, 6 bases. CDR3 length: 15 residues. Germline-derived CDR1 and CDR2 are MDHEN and SYDVKM. V gave up 6 bases and J gave up 0 bases, with 12 bases separating them. CDR3 in amino acids: CASSPTGYSNQPQHF. In DNA, the CDR3 is TGTGCCAGCAGCCCTACAGGGTATAGCAATCAGCCCCAGCATTTT. Using reference TRBV28 and TRBJ1-5 for the parts outside the CDR3, the full variable domain is DVKVTQSSRYLVKRTGEKVFLECVQDMDHENMFWYRQDPGLGLRLIYFSYDVKMKEKGDIPEGYSVSREKKERFSLILESASTNQTSMYLCASSPTGYSNQPQHFGDGTRLSIL.

This clonotype appeared a few times. This CDR3 reads CASGFTSDSGNEKLFF. CDR3 DNA: TGTGCTAGTGGTTTCACCTCGGACAGCGGGAATGAAAAACTGTTTTTT. The rearrangement links TRBV12-5 to TRBJ1-4, with D tentatively TRBD1 (6 bases). The CDR3 runs 16 residues. V was cut by 3 bases and J by 5 bases, with 16 bases left in between. Looked up from germline, CDR1 is LGHNT and CDR2 is FRNRAP.

This chain uses TRBV7-2 with TRBJ1-1; perhaps TRBD1 as D (5 bases). This CDR3 spans 16 amino acids. V dropped 1 base and J dropped 2 bases, with 14 bases sitting between them. Germline CDR1 is SGHTA and CDR2 is FQGNSA. The CDR3 spells CASSLGFEGLNTEAFF. For the CDR3, the DNA is TGTGCCAGCAGCTTAGGCTTCGAGGGACTCAACACTGAAGCTTTCTTT.

The rearrangement joins TRBV15 to TRBJ2-5, with D possibly being TRBD1 (5 bases). Germline CDR1 LNHNV, CDR2 YYDKDF (reference sequence). The CDR3 covers 16 residues. The V gene lost 0 bases and the J gene lost 0 bases, with 11 bases spanning the gap. CDR3 sequence (DNA): TGTGCCACCAGCAGAGATCTGCCAGGGTACCAAGAGACCCAGTACTTC. Protein product: CATSRDLPGYQETQYF. The entire variable domain, with the rest obtained from reference TRBV15 and TRBJ2-5, is as follows: DAMVIQNPRYQVTQFGKPVTLSCSQTLNHNVMYWYQQKSSQAPKLLFHYYDKDFNNEADTPDNFQSRRPNTSFCFLDIRSPGLGDTAMYLCATSRDLPGYQETQYFGPGTRLLVL.

This clonotype was found a few times. V is TRBV2 and J is TRBJ1-3; D call uncertain. Per the germline V gene, CDR1 is SNHLY and CDR2 is FYNNEI. V shed 7 bases and J shed 0 bases, with 13 bases lying between them. The CDR3 is 15 amino acids. CDR3 bases: TGTGCCAGCATGACTGAACTTCTCTCTGGAAACACCATATATTTT. Its translation: CASMTELLSGNTIYF. Full variable domain (outside the CDR3, taken from reference TRBV2 and TRBJ1-3): EPEVTQTPSHQVTQMGQEVILRCVPISNHLYFYWYRQILGQKVEFLVSFYNNEISEKSEIFDDQFSVERPDGSNFTLKIRSTKLEDSAMYFCASMTELLSGNTIYFGEGSWLTVV.